A single sample is the source of the 8 T cell receptor beta chains below, sequenced in a study of blood T cell repertoires in COVID-19 (dated by TCRdb to between 2020 and 2021). The library was produced with the immunoSEQ multiplex PCR assay. Imported from immuneACCESS, the table was reduced by TCRdb to in-frame sequences with V and J called. These copies leave out some clones; in studies compared against another copy, an unresolved V gene accounts for under half, and the cause of the remainder is not known. The sample data list some 320,000 clones, and nearly 90% of these were observed just once. The top ten clonotypes cover more than 9.5% of the sample. Sequenced: peripheral blood. The receptor set was obtained from a woman aged 25-40 years with COVID-19, enrolled during active disease.

This clone has a single count. J is TRBJ1-2 and V is TRBV4-1, with D perhaps matching TRBD1 (5 bases). CDR3 length: 14 residues. V was clipped by 1 base and J by 6 bases, with 12 bases between them. Germline lookup yields CDR1 MGHRA and CDR2 YSYEKL. CDR3 nucleotides: TGCGCCAGCAGCCAAGGGGGCCTCTCCCATGGCTACACCTTC. Translating gives CASSQGGLSHGYTF.

This clone was recorded once. The rearrangement links TRBV3-1 (or the pseudogene TRBV3-2) to TRBJ2-7; 9 positions match TRBD1. The germline V gene encodes CDR1 LGHDT and CDR2 YNNKEL (reference sequence). V shed 5 bases and J 3 bases; nucleotides not matched to a gene: 5. This CDR3 has 14 residues. The CDR3: CASSLSTGGYEQYF. In nucleotides, the CDR3 is TGTGCCAGCAGCTTATCGACAGGGGGCTACGAGCAGTACTTC.

The V and J genes are TRBV24-1 and TRBJ2-7; 12 bases agree with TRBD1. After removal of 4 bases from V and 8 bases from J, the junction contained 5 bases not matched to a gene. Germline values: CDR1 KGHDR, CDR2 SFDVKD. The CDR3 length is 14 residues. The chain's CDR3 is CATSDPGTGGKQYF. DNA of the CDR3: TGTGCCACCAGTGACCCCGGGACAGGGGGCAAGCAGTACTTC.

This rearrangement joins TRBV30 to TRBJ2-2; the match to TRBD1 covers 9 bases. CDR3 length: 18 residues. V dropped 1 base and J dropped 7; count of bases not matched to a gene: 16. Germline assignment: CDR1 GTSNPN and CDR2 SVGIG (reference sequence). The CDR3 region is CAWSGPPTGTGKDGELFF. In nucleotides, the CDR3 is TGTGCCTGGAGTGGCCCCCCAACCGGGACAGGGAAAGACGGGGAGCTGTTTTTT.

The chain is built from TRBV27 and TRBJ1-1, with D maybe TRBD1 (6 bases). CDR3 length equals 23 residues. Trimming cost V 7 bases and J 6 bases, with 45 bases left between them. CDR1 is MNHEY and CDR2 is SMNVEV in the germline V gene (reference sequence). For the CDR3, the DNA is TGTGCCAGCATTTGGGGGCCGGAACGGGACGTCGCGGAACGCTCGCCCCTTAACGCTGAAGCTTTCTTT. Protein: CASIWGPERDVAERSPLNAEAFF.

This chain joins TRBV6-6 and TRBJ1-1; D uncertain. The ends were cut back, 2 bases at V and 2 bases at J, with 12 bases in the middle. Germline CDR1 reads MNHNY; CDR2 reads SVGAGI (reference sequence). This CDR3 has 15 amino acids. The CDR3 DNA follows: TGTGCCAGCAGTTACCCGGGAGGAGGTAACACTGAAGCTTTCTTT. Amino acids: CASSYPGGGNTEAFF.

This clone was counted a single time. The chain is built from TRBV6-6 and TRBJ1-2; maybe TRBD1 (5 bases). Between the trimmed V and J ends, which lost 5 bases and 7 bases, there was a span of 17 bases. Germline CDR1 and CDR2: MNHNY and SVGAGI (reference sequence). This CDR3 is built from 14 residues. The chain's CDR3 is CASSHDSEPSGYTF. In nucleotides, the CDR3 is TGTGCCAGCAGTCACGACAGTGAACCGTCTGGCTACACCTTC.

This clone has just a few counts. The CDR3 here is CASSLRGGYTF. The CDR3 DNA reads TGTGCCAGTAGTTTAAGAGGTGGCTACACCTTC. This sequence joins TRBV19 and TRBJ1-2, with no clear D. The CDR3 extends over 11 amino acids. Per germline, CDR1 LNHDA and CDR2 SQIVND (reference sequence). The V gene lost 5 bases and the J gene lost 7 bases, with 8 bases spanning the gap.